Each of the 9 T cell receptor beta chains below was sequenced from the same sample in a study of beta chain features in type 1 diabetes. The authors reverse transcribed all of the isolated RNA, so sequencing captured expressed TCRB transcripts. Clones were sequenced by immunoSEQ multiplex PCR, and TCRdb holds only the in-frame ones, with some missing. The table includes about 150,000 clones, about 7.3% detected once. The sequencing input was central memory CD4+ T cells from blood. These receptors originate from a man in his late teens or twenties in good health.

This rearrangement joins TRBV5-6 to TRBJ2-7; D remains unclear. The ends were cut back, 5 bases at V and 2 bases at J, with 14 bases in the middle. This CDR3 is built from 14 residues. Per the germline V gene, CDR1 is SGHDT and CDR2 is YYEEEE. CDR3 nucleotide sequence: TGTGCCAGCAGACGGGTCGTGCCGCCCTACGAGCAGTACTTC. Translation gives CASRRVVPPYEQYF.

The chain couples TRBV6-5 to TRBJ2-5; TRBD1 aligns across 7 bases. V lost 5 bases, J lost 4 bases, and 10 bases stayed unmatched. Germline CDR1 reads MNHEY; CDR2 reads SVGAGI. The length of the CDR3 is 15 residues. The CDR3 coding sequence is TGTGCCAGCAGTCGCGTGACAGGGAGTACAGAGACCCAGTACTTC. It yields the protein CASSRVTGSTETQYF.

This clone was seen repeatedly, ten times or more. The V call is TRBV20-1, the J call TRBJ2-1; D is possibly TRBD2 (5 bases). Germline loops: CDR1 DFQATT, CDR2 SNEGSKA (reference sequence). CDR3 length: 9 amino acids. CDR3 DNA: TGCAGAGTGGGAGATGAGCAGTTCTTC. As protein: CRVGDEQFF.

V is TRBV28 and J is TRBJ2-7, with 8 bases that match TRBD2. Germline V CDR1 and CDR2: MDHEN, SYDVKM. J was trimmed by 0 bases and V by 8 bases; bases with no gene match: 6. The CDR3 consists of 14 residues. CDR3 residues: CASFSGASSYEQYF. The CDR3 nucleotides are TGTGCCAGCTTTAGCGGGGCGAGCTCCTACGAGCAGTACTTC.

The chain joins TRBV11-2 to TRBJ2-4; D might be TRBD2 (6 bases). The ends were cut back, 1 base at V and 13 bases at J, with 17 bases in the middle. CDR3 size: 14 residues. Looked up from germline, CDR1 is SGHAT and CDR2 is FQNNGV. Here the CDR3 DNA reads TGTGCCAGCAGCTTAGTCGGACGAGCGGGCTTCCAGTACTTC. It specifies CASSLVGRAGFQYF.

V gene TRBV9 combines with J gene TRBJ1-5, with 9 bases lining up with TRBD1. Germline CDR1 reads SGDLS; CDR2 reads YYNGEE. This CDR3 has 15 residues. V lost 2 bases to trimming and J lost 6 bases; unmatched junction nucleotides: 6. The CDR3 DNA reads TGTGCCAGCAGCGTTGATGGACAGGGGCGTCAGCCCCAGCATTTT. Residues: CASSVDGQGRQPQHF.

This clone was counted at least ten times. The chain uses TRBV5-1 and TRBJ1-1; D gene unclear. Germline V CDR1 and CDR2: SGHRS, YFSETQ. V shed 2 bases and J shed 0 bases, with 8 bases lying between them. CDR3 length: 14 residues. The CDR3 DNA reads TGCGCCAGCAGCTTAGACAACATGAACACTGAAGCTTTCTTT. Residues: CASSLDNMNTEAFF.

This clone was observed at least ten times. The chain combines TRBV5-6 with TRBJ2-3; TRBD2 matches 10 bases. The germline CDR1 and CDR2 sequences are SGHDT and YYEEEE. CDR3 length: 18 residues. The J segment lost 2 bases and the V segment lost 4 bases, leaving 13 bases of the junction unmatched. CDR3 in amino acids: CASSAVSGRTVFTDTQYF. The CDR3 DNA follows: TGTGCCAGCAGCGCGGTTAGCGGGAGGACCGTCTTCACAGATACGCAGTATTTT.

This clone occurred a few times. The chain has TRBV19 and TRBJ2-3, with D maybe TRBD2 (6 bases). Trimming left V 10 bases short and J 6 bases short, with 17 bases between. CDR3 length: 13 amino acids. Germline CDR1 and CDR2: LNHDA and SQIVND (reference sequence). In DNA, the CDR3 is TGTGCCACTACCCGCGGGGCCAAGGATACGCAGTATTTT. This encodes CATTRGAKDTQYF. Complete variable domain (other parts from reference TRBV19 and TRBJ2-3): DGGITQSPKYLFRKEGQNVTLSCEQNLNHDAMYWYRQDPGQGLRLIYYSQIVNDFQKGDIAEGYSVSREKKESFPLTVTSAQKNPTAFYLCATTRGAKDTQYFGPGTRLTVL.